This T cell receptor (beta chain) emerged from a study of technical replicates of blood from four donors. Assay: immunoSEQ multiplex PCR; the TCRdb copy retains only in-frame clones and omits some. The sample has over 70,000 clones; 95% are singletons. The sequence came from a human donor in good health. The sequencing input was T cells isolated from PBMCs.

In DNA, the CDR3 is TGCGCCAGCAGCCAAGATTGGGAAACTAGCGGGGGTACAGATACGCAGTATTTT. Translating it yields CASSQDWETSGGTDTQYF. The chain carries TRBV4-1 and TRBJ2-3; 11 bases are a match to TRBD2. Germline V gene sequence: CDR1 MGHRA, CDR2 YSYEKL. CDR3 size: 18 residues. V dropped 0 bases and J dropped 3; count of bases not matched to a gene: 8.